The rows below give T cell receptor beta chains drawn from one sample of a study of cytomegalovirus exposure and HLA in healthy donors. Sequenced by immunoSEQ multiplex PCR; TCRdb stores in-frame clones only, minus some. This sample yields about 140,000 clones, of which around 90% are seen a single time; less than 9% belongs to the top ten. Source material: PBMCs. These receptors were taken from a young man in good health and CMV-seropositive. Both conserved end residues are part of each CDR3. Fields, in order: J gene, D gene, clone size, V gene, CDR3 protein, CDR3 DNA. A D gene is named only where the DNA matches it firmly. Only some rows state a clone size, as once, few, many or a class for expanded clones.

TRBJ1-6 TRBD1 few TRBV5-1 CASGTVNSPLHF TGCGCCAGCGGGACAGTGAATTCACCCCTCCACTTT
TRBJ2-3 - - TRBV5-1 CASSLERRTSTDTQYF TGCGCCAGCAGCTTGGAACGTCGGACTAGCACAGATACGCAGTATTTT
TRBJ2-1 TRBD2 - TRBV19 CASSIRAGGPNNEQFF TGTGCCAGTAGTATCCGGGCGGGGGGGCCCAACAATGAGCAGTTCTTC
TRBJ2-1 TRBD2 - TRBV27 CASSLWGGESSYNEQFF TGTGCCAGCAGTTTATGGGGAGGGGAGAGCTCCTACAATGAGCAGTTCTTC
TRBJ2-7 TRBD1 - TRBV6-1 CASTRQGANYEQYF TGTGCCAGCACCCGACAGGGGGCAAATTACGAGCAGTACTTC
TRBJ1-5 - - TRBV21-1 CASRLGQSGQPQHF TGTGCCAGCAGGTTGGGACAGTCGGGTCAGCCCCAGCATTTT
TRBJ2-3 TRBD2 - TRBV6-5 CASRRLAGGVDTQYF TGTGCCAGCAGACGACTAGCGGGAGGCGTGGATACGCAGTATTTT
TRBJ2-3 TRBD2 - TRBV5-4 CASSLGGLAGASTDTQYF TGTGCCAGCAGCTTGGGCGGACTAGCGGGAGCTAGCACAGATACGCAGTATTTT
TRBJ2-3 - once TRBV10-3 CAISGGLAVDTQYF TGTGCCATCAGTGGGGGGCTAGCAGTCGATACGCAGTATTTT
TRBJ2-3 TRBD1 - TRBV10-3 CAISPGTGGTQYF TGTGCCATCAGCCCAGGGACAGGTGGGACGCAGTATTTT
TRBJ2-7 - - TRBV30 CAWGAGVYEQYF TGTGCCTGGGGGGCAGGGGTCTACGAGCAGTACTTC
TRBJ1-1 - - TRBV6-5 CASSRAGDTEAFF TGTGCCAGCAGCCGGGCGGGGGATACTGAAGCTTTCTTT
TRBJ1-4 - - TRBV18 CASSRTPGAGDEKLFF TGTGCCAGCTCACGCACACCCGGAGCGGGCGATGAAAAACTGTTTTTT
TRBJ2-1 TRBD1 - TRBV19 CATAPSTGEYNEQFF TGTGCCACCGCGCCCTCAACAGGGGAGTACAATGAGCAGTTCTTC
TRBJ2-1 TRBD1 once TRBV7-7 CASSLGTGVNNEQFF TGTGCCAGCAGCTTAGGGACAGGGGTGAACAATGAGCAGTTCTTC
TRBJ1-1 - - TRBV2 CASTEGHVGGEAFF TGTGCCAGCACCGAAGGGCACGTGGGGGGGGAGGCTTTCTTT
TRBJ2-5 TRBD2 once TRBV5-6 CASSFGGGETQYF TGTGCCAGCAGCTTTGGGGGGGGAGAGACCCAGTACTTC